These 13 T cell receptor beta chains share one sample of origin, sequenced in a study of T cells after yellow fever vaccination. From the 5' RACE reads, TCRdb called clonotypes with MiXCR, one entry per CDR3 protein. The sample includes around 150,000 distinct CDR3 sequences, about 7% seen only once; the top ten take under 3%. The material was CD4+ T cells sorted from PBMCs, obtained around 5 days after the first yellow fever vaccination. These receptors all stem from a man between 18 and 35 years old who received the YFV17D yellow fever vaccine.

This clonotype appeared many times. The chain employs TRBV10-1 and TRBJ2-1, with TRBD1 matching over 10 bases. V lost 4 bases to trimming and J lost 4 bases; unmatched junction nucleotides: 7. Germline loops: CDR1 WNHNN, CDR2 SYGVQD (reference sequence). This CDR3 region has 16 residues. CDR3 nucleotides: TGCGCCAGCAGTGCCGGGACAGGGGAGGTGTACAATGAGCAGTTCTTC. The encoded protein is CASSAGTGEVYNEQFF.

This clonotype was seen many times. The rearrangement joins TRBV7-2 to TRBJ2-5; D is unresolved. The CDR3 runs to 16 residues. Between the trimmed V and J ends, which lost 4 bases and 2 bases, there was a span of 17 bases. CDR1 and CDR2 from the germline V gene are SGHTA and FQGNSA. CDR3 coding DNA: TGTGCCAGCAGCTCTGTATATTGGGTCGAACAAGAGACCCAGTACTTC. It translates to CASSSVYWVEQETQYF.

This clonotype was seen at least ten times. The CDR3, as DNA: TGTGCCAGCAGCTCCAACAGCCTGAATGAAAAACTGTTTTTT. Its protein product is CASSSNSLNEKLFF. The V gene is TRBV6-1, the J gene TRBJ1-4; D is uncertain. CDR1 and CDR2 from the germline V gene are MNHNS and SASEGT. The CDR3 sequence is 14 residues long. V lost 6 bases, J lost 5 bases, and 13 bases lay in between.

The CDR3 DNA follows: TGCGCCAGCAGCTTCGCAGGAGACTATGGCTACACCTTC. Translation gives CASSFAGDYGYTF. The chain joins TRBV5-1 to TRBJ1-2; no firm D call. Trimming left V 2 bases short and J 3 bases short, with 8 bases between. Germline values: CDR1 SGHRS, CDR2 YFSETQ. This CDR3 comprises 13 residues.

The CDR3 protein is CASSLPRQGADTQYF. The CDR3 DNA is TGTGCCAGCAGCCTACCTCGCCAGGGGGCGGATACGCAGTATTTT. The chain links TRBV7-2 to TRBJ2-3; TRBD1 matches at 8 bases. Per the germline V gene, CDR1 is SGHTA and CDR2 is FQGNSA. CDR3 length: 15 residues. V gave up 5 bases and J gave up 6 bases; unmatched junction bases: 10.

This clonotype was seen ten or more times. V and J are TRBV7-3 and TRBJ2-3, with D possibly TRBD2 on 7 matching bases. V was pared by 2 bases and J by 1 base, with 16 bases between. In germline, CDR1 is SGHTA, CDR2 FQGTGA. The CDR3 sequence is 17 residues long. Written as DNA, the CDR3 is TGTGCCAGCAGCTTACTAGGGGGGGCGGGTGGCACAGATACGCAGTATTTT. Protein product: CASSLLGGAGGTDTQYF.

This clonotype came up many times. The chain recombines TRBV2 with TRBJ2-1; 7 bases line up with TRBD2. Per germline, CDR1 SNHLY and CDR2 FYNNEI. V was clipped by 4 bases and J by 5 bases; unmatched bases: 5. This CDR3 contains 14 residues. The CDR3, as DNA: TGTGCCAGCAGTGCAGCGGGGAATCACAATGAGCAGTTCTTC. Protein: CASSAAGNHNEQFF.

This clonotype was seen at least ten times. The V gene is TRBV6-1, the J gene TRBJ2-3, with D perhaps TRBD1 or TRBD2 (5 bases each). CDR3 length: 14 residues. Trimming took off 1 base at V and 3 bases at J, with 8 bases between the two ends. Germline V gene lookup returns CDR1 MNHNS and CDR2 SASEGT. The CDR3 region has the DNA TGTGCCAGCAGTGAAGGTTGGGGGACAGATACGCAGTATTTT. It specifies CASSEGWGTDTQYF.

This clonotype has just a few counts. The chain carries TRBV27 and TRBJ1-6; TRBD1 matches 7 bases. CDR1 is MNHEY and CDR2 is SMNVEV in the germline V gene (reference sequence). The ends lost 11 bases at V and 5 bases at J; junction bases unmatched: 6. The CDR3 runs to 13 residues. The CDR3 bases are TGTGCCGGAGACAGGGTGCATAATTCACCCCTCCACTTT. It yields the protein CAGDRVHNSPLHF.

This clonotype was observed at least ten times. Germline and junction disagree at one end, which may indicate a read error. V and J are TRBV5-1 and TRBJ2-5; D might be TRBD1 (6 bases). The CDR3 extends over 14 amino acids. Germline V gene data show CDR1 as SGHRS and CDR2 as YFSETQ. This CDR3 reads CASTRGQHQETQYF. CDR3 nucleotide sequence: TGCGCCAGCACCCGCGGACAGCACCAGGAGACCCAGTACTTC.

This clonotype was counted only a few times. The chain links TRBV6-1 to TRBJ2-1; tentatively, D is TRBD1 or TRBD2 (6 bases each). The germline CDR1 and CDR2 sequences are MNHNS and SASEGT. Trimming took 2 bases from V and 9 from J, leaving 11 bases between them. The CDR3 extends over 13 amino acids. The DNA for the CDR3 is TGTGCCAGCAGTGAAAGGGGGACTGGTGAGCAGTTCTTC. Its protein is CASSERGTGEQFF.

This clonotype was observed at least ten times. The chain links TRBV6-5 to TRBJ1-2, with no clear D. V dropped 2 bases and J dropped 6 bases, with 22 bases sitting between them. The germline gives CDR1 MNHEY, CDR2 SVGAGI. The CDR3 totals 17 residues. The CDR3 nucleotides read TGTGCCAGCAGTTACGATTCCACACCACGGGGAGAGAATGGCTACACCTTC. Encoded protein: CASSYDSTPRGENGYTF.

This rearrangement joins TRBV3-1 to TRBJ2-3, with TRBD2 identical over 9 bases. The CDR3 contains 18 residues. The germline CDR1 and CDR2 sequences are LGHDT and YNNKEL (reference sequence). Unmatched junction bases numbered 13, after V lost 0 bases and J lost 6 bases. The CDR3 bases are TGTGCCAGCAGCCAAGATCTGGGGACTAGCATCCTTAAGGATACGCAGTATTTT. This encodes CASSQDLGTSILKDTQYF.